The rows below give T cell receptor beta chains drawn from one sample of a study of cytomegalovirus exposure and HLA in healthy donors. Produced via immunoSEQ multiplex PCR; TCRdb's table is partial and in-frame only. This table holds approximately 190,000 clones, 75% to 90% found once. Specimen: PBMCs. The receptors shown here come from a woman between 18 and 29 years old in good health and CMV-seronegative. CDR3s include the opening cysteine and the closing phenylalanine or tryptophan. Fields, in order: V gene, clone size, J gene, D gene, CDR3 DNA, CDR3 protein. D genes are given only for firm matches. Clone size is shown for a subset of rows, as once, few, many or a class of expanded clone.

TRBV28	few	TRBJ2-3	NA	TGTGCCAGCAGTTCGACAGCTCCCACAAGAGATACGCAGTATTTT	CASSSTAPTRDTQYF
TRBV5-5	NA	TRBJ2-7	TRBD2	TGTGCCACCCGGACCGGGCTAGCGGATTACGAGCAGTACTTC	CATRTGLADYEQYF
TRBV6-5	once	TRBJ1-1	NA	TGTGCCAGCAGTTACTCTGGCCGCGGCGGCACTGAAGCTTTCTTT	CASSYSGRGGTEAFF
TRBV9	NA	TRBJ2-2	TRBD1	TGTGCCAGCAGCGTAGATTTCACCGGGACAGGGCATGGCACCGGGGAGCTGTTTTTT	CASSVDFTGTGHGTGELFF
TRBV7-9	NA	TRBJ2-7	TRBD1	TGTGCCAGCAGCCATAGACAGGGGGAGGACGAGCAGTACTTC	CASSHRQGEDEQYF
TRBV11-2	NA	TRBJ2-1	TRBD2	TGTGCCAGCAGCTTCCCCCTGGCGGGGGGGAGTAATGAGCAGTTCTTC	CASSFPLAGGSNEQFF
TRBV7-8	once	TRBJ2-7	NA	TGTGCCAGCAGCTTATTACCCGGAGCCGACGAGCAGTACTTC	CASSLLPGADEQYF
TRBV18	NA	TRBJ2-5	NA	TGTGCCAGCTCACCGGGCAGCCAAGAGACCCAGTACTTC	CASSPGSQETQYF
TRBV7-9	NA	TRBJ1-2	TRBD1	TGTGCCAGCAGCTTAGGTAGACAGGGAACTAGGGGCTACACCTTC	CASSLGRQGTRGYTF
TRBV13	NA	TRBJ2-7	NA	TGTGCCAGCAGAATCACAGGGAGAAGCTACGAGCAGTACTTC	CASRITGRSYEQYF
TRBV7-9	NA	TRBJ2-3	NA	TGTGCCAGCAGCTTACAGGATACGCAGTATTTT	CASSLQDTQYF
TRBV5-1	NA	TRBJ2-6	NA	TGCGCCAGCAGCGGCAGGTTTGGGTACGGGGCCAACGTCCTGACTTTC	CASSGRFGYGANVLTF
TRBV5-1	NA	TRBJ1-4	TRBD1	TGCGCCAGCAGCTTACCGGGACAGGATAATGAAAAACTGTTTTTT	CASSLPGQDNEKLFF
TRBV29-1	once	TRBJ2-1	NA	TGCAGCGAAGGACACCTATACAATGAGCAGTTCTTC	CSEGHLYNEQFF
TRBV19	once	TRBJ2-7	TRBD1	TGTGCCAGTTCCGGACAGGGTACGAAGCAGTACTTC	CASSGQGTKQYF
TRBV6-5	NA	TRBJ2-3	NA	TGTGCCAGCAGTTGGTCGGGGGGCGCAGATACGCAGTATTTT	CASSWSGGADTQYF
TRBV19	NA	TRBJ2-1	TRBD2	TGTGCCAGTACCCCGGGCACTAGCGGGGGGTACAATGAGCAGTTCTTC	CASTPGTSGGYNEQFF
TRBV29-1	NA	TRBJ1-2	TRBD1	TGCAGCGTCGCCGGGACAGAACCTTATGGCTACACCTTC	CSVAGTEPYGYTF
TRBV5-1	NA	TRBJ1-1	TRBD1	TGCGCCAGCAGCGAGGTGACAGGGCTGAACACTGAAGCTTTCTTT	CASSEVTGLNTEAFF
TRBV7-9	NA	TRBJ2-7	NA	TGTGCCAGCAGCTTAGACAGGCCCTACGAGCAGTACTTC	CASSLDRPYEQYF
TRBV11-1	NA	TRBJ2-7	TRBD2	TGTGCCAGCAGTCCTCGGGGGAGGGCCTCCGAGCAGTACTTC	CASSPRGRASEQYF
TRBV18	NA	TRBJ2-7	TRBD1	TGTGCCAGCTCCTCCGGGACAGGGTACGAGCAGTACTTC	CASSSGTGYEQYF
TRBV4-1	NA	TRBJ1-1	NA	TGTGCCAGCAGCGGAGCCGGGTTGAACACTGAAGCTTTCTTT	CASSGAGLNTEAFF
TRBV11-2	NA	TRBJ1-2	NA	TGTGCCAGCAGCTTAATGGGTGGCAGGGTGATGCATGGCTACACCTTC	CASSLMGGRVMHGYTF
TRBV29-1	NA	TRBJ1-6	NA	TGCAGCGTACGGACAGACTATAATTCACCCCTCCACTTT	CSVRTDYNSPLHF
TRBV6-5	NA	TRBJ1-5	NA	TGTGCCAGCAGGCTGTCGGGGAGCAATCAGCCCCAGCATTTT	CASRLSGSNQPQHF
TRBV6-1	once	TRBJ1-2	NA	TGTGCCAGCAAAATAAGTGGGGGGACCGGCGGCTACACCTTC	CASKISGGTGGYTF
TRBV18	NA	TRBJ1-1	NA	TGTGCCAGCTCACCACCGCGAACAGGAGAAGAAGCTTTCTTT	CASSPPRTGEEAFF
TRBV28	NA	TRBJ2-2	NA	TGTGCCAGCAATAGTCAGGTCACCGGGGAGCTGTTTTTT	CASNSQVTGELFF
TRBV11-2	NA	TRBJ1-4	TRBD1	TGTGCCAGCAGCCGACAGGGGCAAAAACTGTTTTTT	CASSRQGQKLFF
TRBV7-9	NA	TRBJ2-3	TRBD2	TGTGCCAGCAGCTACCATCTAGCGGGCCGCGGGGATACGCAGTATTTT	CASSYHLAGRGDTQYF
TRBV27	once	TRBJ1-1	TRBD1	TGTGCCAGCAGTTTCCAAGGGGGCGCTGGTTCTGAAGCTTTCTTT	CASSFQGGAGSEAFF
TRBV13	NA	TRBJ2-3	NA	TGTGCCAGCCGCAGGCGGGACACAGATACGCAGTATTTT	CASRRRDTDTQYF
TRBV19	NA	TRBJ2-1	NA	TGTGCCAGTAGTATTGGGGGCGTGAGCTCCTACAATGAGCAGTTCTTC	CASSIGGVSSYNEQFF
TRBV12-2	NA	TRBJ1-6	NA	TGTGCAAGTCCCCTCTTCCCGACACTCACTTATAATTCACCCCTCCACTTT	CASPLFPTLTYNSPLHF
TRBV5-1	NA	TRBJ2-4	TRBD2	TGCGCCAGCAGCCCCCTTACTAGCGGGGGGGCCGTGGACATTCAGTACTTC	CASSPLTSGGAVDIQYF
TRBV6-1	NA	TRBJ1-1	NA	TGTGCCAGCAGTTTTGGGCAGGGGAACACTGAAGCTTTCTTT	CASSFGQGNTEAFF
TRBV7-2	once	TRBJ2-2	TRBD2	TGTGCCAGCAGCCGCACTAGCGGGGACACCGGGGAGCTGTTTTTT	CASSRTSGDTGELFF
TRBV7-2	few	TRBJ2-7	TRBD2	TGTGCCAGCAGCTTAGCCAGCGGGAGTCTCTACGAGCAGTACTTC	CASSLASGSLYEQYF
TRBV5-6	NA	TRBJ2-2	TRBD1	TGTGCCAGCAGCCCCTGGACAGGGATAAGCACCGGGGAGCTGTTTTTT	CASSPWTGISTGELFF
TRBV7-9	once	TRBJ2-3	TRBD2	TGTGCCAGCAGCCCCTGGGGAGGGGGCACAGATACGCAGTATTTT	CASSPWGGGTDTQYF